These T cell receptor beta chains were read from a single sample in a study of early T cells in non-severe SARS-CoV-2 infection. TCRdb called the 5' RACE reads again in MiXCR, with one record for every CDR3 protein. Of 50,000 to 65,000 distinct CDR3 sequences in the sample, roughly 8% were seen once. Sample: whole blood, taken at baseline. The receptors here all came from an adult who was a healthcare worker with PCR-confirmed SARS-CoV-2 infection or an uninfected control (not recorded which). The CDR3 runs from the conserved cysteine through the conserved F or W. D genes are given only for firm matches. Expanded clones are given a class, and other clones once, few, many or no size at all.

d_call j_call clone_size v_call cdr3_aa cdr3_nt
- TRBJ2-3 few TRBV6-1 CASSESPIEADTQYF TGTGCCAGCAGTGAAAGCCCCATCGAAGCAGATACGCAGTATTTT
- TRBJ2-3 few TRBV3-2 CASSLTTSGRADDTQYF TGTGCCAGCAGCCTGACGACTAGCGGGAGGGCGGACGATACACAGTATTTT
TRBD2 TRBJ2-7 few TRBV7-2 CASSPASGRREQYF TGTGCCAGCAGCCCGGCTAGCGGGAGGAGAGAGCAGTACTTC
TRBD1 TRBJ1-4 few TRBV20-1 CSARDMGQRGGKLFF TGCAGTGCTAGAGATATGGGACAGCGCGGCGGAAAACTGTTTTTT
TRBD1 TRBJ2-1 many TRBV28 CASRKAGGGDEQFF TGTGCCAGCAGGAAGGCAGGGGGCGGGGATGAGCAGTTCTTC
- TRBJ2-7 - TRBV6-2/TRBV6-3 CASEGGSSYEQYF TGTGCCAGCGAGGGGGGCAGCTCCTACGAGCAGTACTTC
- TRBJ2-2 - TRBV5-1 CASSLTPTNTGELFF TGCGCCAGCAGCCTGACCCCCACAAACACCGGGGAGCTGTTTTTT
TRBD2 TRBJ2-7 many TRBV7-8 CASSLTREGSYEQYF TGTGCCAGCAGCTTAACCAGGGAGGGTTCCTACGAGCAGTACTTC
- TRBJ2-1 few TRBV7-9 CASSSWTNDNEQFF TGTGCCAGCAGCAGCTGGACTAACGACAATGAGCAGTTCTTC
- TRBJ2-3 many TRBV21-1 CASSNLKAGGPDTQYF TGTGCCAGCAGCAACCTGAAAGCGGGAGGGCCAGATACGCAGTATTTT
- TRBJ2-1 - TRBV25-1 CASSLDSHSSYNEQFF TGTGCCAGCAGTTTGGACAGCCATAGCTCCTACAATGAGCAGTTCTTC
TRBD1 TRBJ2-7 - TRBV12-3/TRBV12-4 CASRTTGGYEQYF TGTGCCAGCAGGACGACAGGGGGCTACGAGCAGTACTTC
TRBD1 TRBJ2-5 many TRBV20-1 CSADTPGQGWQETQYF TGCAGTGCCGATACACCGGGACAGGGGTGGCAAGAGACCCAGTACTTC
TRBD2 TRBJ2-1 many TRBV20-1 CSASILAGGYNEQFF TGCAGTGCCAGTATTCTAGCGGGAGGATACAATGAGCAGTTCTTC
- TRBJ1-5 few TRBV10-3 CAIGQTAQPQHF TGTGCCATCGGACAGACGGCTCAGCCCCAGCATTTT
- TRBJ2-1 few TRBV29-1 CSVVSDTTWDEQFF TGCAGCGTTGTCAGCGACACTACATGGGATGAGCAGTTCTTC
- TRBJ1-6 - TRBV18 CTSSPWTEHNSPLHF TGTACCAGCTCACCTTGGACAGAACATAATTCACCCCTCCACTTT
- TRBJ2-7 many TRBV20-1 CSATNSLIYEQYF TGCAGTGCTACGAACAGCCTCATCTACGAGCAGTACTTC
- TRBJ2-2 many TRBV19 CASSWGSDTGELFF TGTGCCAGTAGCTGGGGAAGTGATACCGGGGAGCTGTTTTTT
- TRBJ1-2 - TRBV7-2 CASSLASGTPNYGYTF TGTGCCAGCAGCTTGGCCTCCGGGACACCTAACTATGGCTACACCTTC
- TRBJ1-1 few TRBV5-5 CASSLDRLNTEAFF TGTGCCAGCAGCTTGGACAGGCTGAACACTGAAGCTTTCTTT
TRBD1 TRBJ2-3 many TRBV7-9 CASSLGALDRDKKYF TGTGCCAGCAGCTTAGGGGCCCTCGACAGGGACAAAAAGTATTTT
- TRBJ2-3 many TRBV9 CASSGLSASRIGGTFPLTDTQYF TGTGCCAGCAGCGGGCTAAGTGCTTCTCGGATAGGCGGGACTTTCCCCCTCACAGATACGCAGTATTTT
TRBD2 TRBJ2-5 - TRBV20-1 CSATGTSGQETQYF TGCAGTGCTACCGGGACTAGCGGCCAAGAGACCCAGTACTTC
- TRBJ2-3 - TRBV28 CASTNGGNTDTQYF TGTGCCAGCACAAACGGGGGTAACACAGATACGCAGTATTTT
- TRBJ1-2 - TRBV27 CASSLSVNYGYTF TGTGCCAGCAGTTTATCTGTTAACTATGGCTACACCTTC
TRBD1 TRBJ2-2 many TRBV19 CASSRAGGPGELFF TGTGCCAGTAGTCGGGCAGGGGGCCCCGGGGAGCTGTTTTTT
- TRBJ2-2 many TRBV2 CASNRDYTTGELFF TGTGCCAGCAACAGGGATTATACAACCGGGGAGCTGTTTTTT
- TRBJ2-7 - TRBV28 CASSLWRGTGYEQYF TGTGCCAGCAGTTTATGGAGGGGAACCGGCTACGAGCAGTACTTC
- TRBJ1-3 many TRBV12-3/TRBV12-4 CASSHSGNTIYF TGTGCCAGCAGCCACTCTGGAAACACCATATATTTT
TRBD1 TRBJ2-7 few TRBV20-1 CSATALGQGFYEQYF TGCAGTGCTACGGCTTTGGGACAGGGGTTCTACGAGCAGTACTTC
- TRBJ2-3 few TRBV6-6 CASSYFYTDTQYF TGTGCCAGCAGTTACTTCTACACAGATACGCAGTATTTT
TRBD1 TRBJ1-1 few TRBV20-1 CSAQTGGGGGTEAFF TGCAGTGCCCAGACAGGGGGCGGAGGGGGCACTGAAGCTTTCTTT
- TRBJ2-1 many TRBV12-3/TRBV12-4 CASSPGASHEQFF TGTGCCAGCAGCCCAGGGGCCTCACATGAGCAGTTCTTC
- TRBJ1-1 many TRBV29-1 CSVTQGLTTEAFF TGCAGCGTTACTCAGGGGTTGACCACTGAAGCTTTCTTT
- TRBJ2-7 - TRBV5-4 CASSTKQTREQYF TGTGCCAGCAGCACCAAACAGACAAGGGAGCAGTACTTC
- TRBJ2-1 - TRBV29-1 CSVDERGLYNEQFF TGCAGCGTTGATGAGAGGGGCCTCTACAATGAGCAGTTCTTC
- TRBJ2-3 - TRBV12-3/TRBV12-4 CASSPTGMGTDTQYF TGTGCCAGCAGTCCTACTGGCATGGGCACAGATACGCAGTATTTT